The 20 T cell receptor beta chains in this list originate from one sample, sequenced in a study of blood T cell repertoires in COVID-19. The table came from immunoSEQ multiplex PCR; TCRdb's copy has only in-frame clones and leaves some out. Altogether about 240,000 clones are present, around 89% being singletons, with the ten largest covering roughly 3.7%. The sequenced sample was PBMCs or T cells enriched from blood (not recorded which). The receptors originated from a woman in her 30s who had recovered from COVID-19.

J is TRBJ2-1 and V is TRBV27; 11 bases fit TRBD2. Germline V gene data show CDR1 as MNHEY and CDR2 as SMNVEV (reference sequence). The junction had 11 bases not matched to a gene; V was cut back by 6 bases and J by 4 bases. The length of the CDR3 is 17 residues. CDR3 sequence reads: CASRRFWGLAEYNEQFF. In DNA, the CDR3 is TGTGCCAGCAGACGATTTTGGGGACTAGCGGAGTACAATGAGCAGTTCTTC.

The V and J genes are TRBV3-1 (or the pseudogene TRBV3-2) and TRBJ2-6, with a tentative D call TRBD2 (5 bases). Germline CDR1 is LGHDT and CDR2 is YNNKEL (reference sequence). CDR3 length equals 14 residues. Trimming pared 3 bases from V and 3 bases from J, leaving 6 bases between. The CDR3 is CASSHGVGANVLTF. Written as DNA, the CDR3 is TGTGCCAGCAGCCACGGGGTTGGGGCCAACGTCCTGACTTTC.

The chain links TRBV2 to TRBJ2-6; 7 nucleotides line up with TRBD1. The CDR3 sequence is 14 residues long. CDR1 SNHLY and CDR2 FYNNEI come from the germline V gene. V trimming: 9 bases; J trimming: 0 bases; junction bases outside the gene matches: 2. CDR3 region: CARDRSSGANVLTF. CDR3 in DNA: TGTGCCAGGGACAGGAGCTCTGGGGCCAACGTCCTGACTTTC.

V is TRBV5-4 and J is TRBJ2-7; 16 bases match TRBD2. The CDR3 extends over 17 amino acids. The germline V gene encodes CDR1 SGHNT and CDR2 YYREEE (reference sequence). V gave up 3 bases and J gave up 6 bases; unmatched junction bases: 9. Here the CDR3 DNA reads TGTGCCAGCAGCTCGGGGACTAGCGGGAGGGTGTTTGCCGAGCAGTACTTC. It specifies CASSSGTSGRVFAEQYF.

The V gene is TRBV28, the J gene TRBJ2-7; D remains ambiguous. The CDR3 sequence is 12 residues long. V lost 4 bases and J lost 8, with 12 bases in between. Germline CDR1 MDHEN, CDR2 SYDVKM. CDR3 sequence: CASSSPQRKQYF. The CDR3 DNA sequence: TGTGCCAGCAGTTCCCCCCAGCGAAAGCAGTACTTC.

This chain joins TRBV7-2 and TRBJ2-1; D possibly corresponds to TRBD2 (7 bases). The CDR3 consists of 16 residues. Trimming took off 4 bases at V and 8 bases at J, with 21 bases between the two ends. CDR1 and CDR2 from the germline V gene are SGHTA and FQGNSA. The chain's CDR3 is CASSSQTRGGMDEQFF. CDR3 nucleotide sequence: TGTGCCAGCAGCTCGCAAACTAGGGGGGGAATGGATGAGCAGTTCTTC.

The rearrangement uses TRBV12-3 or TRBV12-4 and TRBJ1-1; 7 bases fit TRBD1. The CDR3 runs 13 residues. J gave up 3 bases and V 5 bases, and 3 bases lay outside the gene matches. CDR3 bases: TGTGCCAGCAGTGGAGACAGGGACACTGAAGCTTTCTTT. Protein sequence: CASSGDRDTEAFF.

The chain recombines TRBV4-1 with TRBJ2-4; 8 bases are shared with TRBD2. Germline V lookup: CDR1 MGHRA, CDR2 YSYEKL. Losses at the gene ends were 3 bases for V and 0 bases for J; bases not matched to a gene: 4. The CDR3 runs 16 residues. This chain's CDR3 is CASSHLAGVAKNIQYF. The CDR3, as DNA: TGCGCCAGCAGCCATCTAGCGGGCGTAGCCAAAAACATTCAGTACTTC.

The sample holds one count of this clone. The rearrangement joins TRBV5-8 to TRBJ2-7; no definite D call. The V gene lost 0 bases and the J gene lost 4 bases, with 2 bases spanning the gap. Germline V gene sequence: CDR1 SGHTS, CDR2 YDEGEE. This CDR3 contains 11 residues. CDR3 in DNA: TGTGCCAGCAGCTTGGTATACGAGCAGTACTTC. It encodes CASSLVYEQYF.

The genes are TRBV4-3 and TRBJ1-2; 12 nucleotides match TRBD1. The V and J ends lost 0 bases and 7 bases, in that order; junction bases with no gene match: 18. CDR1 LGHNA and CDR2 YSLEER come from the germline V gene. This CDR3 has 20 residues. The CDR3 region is CASSQDLGDPGQGARRGYTF. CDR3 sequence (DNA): TGCGCCAGCAGCCAAGATTTGGGGGACCCGGGACAGGGGGCACGACGTGGCTACACCTTC.

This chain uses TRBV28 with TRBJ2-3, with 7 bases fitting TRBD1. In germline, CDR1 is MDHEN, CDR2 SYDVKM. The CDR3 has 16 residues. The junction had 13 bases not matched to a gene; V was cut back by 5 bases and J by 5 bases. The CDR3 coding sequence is TGTGCCAGCAGTCCACCCCCCGGGACAGCTAAAGATACGCAGTATTTT. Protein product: CASSPPPGTAKDTQYF.

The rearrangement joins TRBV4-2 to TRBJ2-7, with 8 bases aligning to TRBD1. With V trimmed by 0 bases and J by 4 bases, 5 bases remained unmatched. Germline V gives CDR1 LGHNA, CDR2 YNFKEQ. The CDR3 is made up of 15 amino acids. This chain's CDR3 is CASSQDQGAHYEQYF. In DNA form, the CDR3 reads TGTGCCAGCAGCCAAGATCAGGGGGCCCATTACGAGCAGTACTTC.

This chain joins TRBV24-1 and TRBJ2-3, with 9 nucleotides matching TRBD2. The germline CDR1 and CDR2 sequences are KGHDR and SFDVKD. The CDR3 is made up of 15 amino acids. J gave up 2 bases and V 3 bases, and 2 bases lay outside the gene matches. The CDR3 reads CATSDRLAVTDTQYF. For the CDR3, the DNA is TGTGCCACCAGTGATCGACTAGCGGTCACAGATACGCAGTATTTT.

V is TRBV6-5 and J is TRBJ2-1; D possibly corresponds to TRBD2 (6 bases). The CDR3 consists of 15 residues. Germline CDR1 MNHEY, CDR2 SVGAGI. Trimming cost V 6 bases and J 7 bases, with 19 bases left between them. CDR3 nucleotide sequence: TGTGCCAGCAGGCCGGAGGGTCATTTGCTAAATGAGCAGTTCTTC. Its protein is CASRPEGHLLNEQFF.

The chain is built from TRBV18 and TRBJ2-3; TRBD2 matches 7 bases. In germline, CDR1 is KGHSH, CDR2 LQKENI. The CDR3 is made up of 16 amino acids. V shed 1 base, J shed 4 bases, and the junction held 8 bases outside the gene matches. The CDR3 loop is CASSPLSQGGSDTQYF. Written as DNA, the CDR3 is TGTGCCAGCTCACCACTTTCCCAGGGAGGGTCAGATACGCAGTATTTT.

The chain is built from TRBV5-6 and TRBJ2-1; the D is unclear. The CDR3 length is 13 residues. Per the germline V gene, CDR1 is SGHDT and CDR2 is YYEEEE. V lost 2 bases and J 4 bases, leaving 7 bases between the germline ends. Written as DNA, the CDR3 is TGTGCCAGCAGCTTTCCGCGGTACAATGAGCAGTTCTTC. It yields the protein CASSFPRYNEQFF.

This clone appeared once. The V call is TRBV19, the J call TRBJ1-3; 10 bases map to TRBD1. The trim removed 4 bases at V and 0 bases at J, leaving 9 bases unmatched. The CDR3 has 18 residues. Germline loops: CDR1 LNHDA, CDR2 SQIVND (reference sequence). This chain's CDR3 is CASSTPWDRGFSGNTIYF. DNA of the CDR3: TGTGCCAGTAGTACCCCCTGGGACAGGGGTTTCTCTGGAAACACCATATATTTT.

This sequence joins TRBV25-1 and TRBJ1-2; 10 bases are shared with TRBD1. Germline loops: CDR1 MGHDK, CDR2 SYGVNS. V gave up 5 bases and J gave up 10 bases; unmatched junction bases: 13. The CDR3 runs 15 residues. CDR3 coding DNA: TGTGCCAGCAGTTTTCACCAACCCGGGACAGGGGCCTACACCTTC. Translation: CASSFHQPGTGAYTF.

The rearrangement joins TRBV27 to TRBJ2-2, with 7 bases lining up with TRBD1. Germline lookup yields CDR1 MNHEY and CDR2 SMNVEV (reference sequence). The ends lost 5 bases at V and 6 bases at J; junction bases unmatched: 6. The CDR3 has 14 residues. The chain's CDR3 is CASSPQGKPGELFF. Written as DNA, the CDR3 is TGTGCCAGCAGTCCACAGGGGAAACCCGGGGAGCTGTTTTTT.

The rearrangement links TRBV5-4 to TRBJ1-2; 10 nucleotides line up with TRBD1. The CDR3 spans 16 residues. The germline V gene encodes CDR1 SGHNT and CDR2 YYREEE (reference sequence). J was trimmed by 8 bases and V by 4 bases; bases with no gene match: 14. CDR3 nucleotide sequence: TGTGCCAGCAGCCCGACCCTCGCGACAGGGGGCAAAGGCTACACCTTC. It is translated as CASSPTLATGGKGYTF. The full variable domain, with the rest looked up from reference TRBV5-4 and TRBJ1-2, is ETGVTQSPTHLIKTRGQQVTLRCSSQSGHNTVSWYQQALGQGPQFIFQYYREEENGRGNFPPRFSGLQFPNYSSELNVNALELDDSALYLCASSPTLATGGKGYTFGSGTRLTVV.